These T cell receptor beta chains were read from a single sample in a study of radiotherapy plus CTLA-4 blockade in lung cancer. Sequencing was performed with immunoSEQ multiplex PCR; in TCRdb, only in-frame clones are kept and a portion is missing. The sample includes around 40,000 clones, more than 65% seen only once; the top ten take around 8.9%. The sample in question was peripheral blood, obtained from a patient treated with radiotherapy plus ipilimumab. The source of these receptors is a human donor with non-small cell lung cancer who had stable disease on radiotherapy plus ipilimumab. CDR3s include the opening cysteine and the closing phenylalanine or tryptophan. Fields, in order: J gene, V gene, CDR3 protein.

j_gene: TRBJ2-7; v_gene: TRBV29-1; CDR3aa: CSVSTGPYEQYF
j_gene: TRBJ1-1; v_gene: TRBV10-1; CDR3aa: CASSGPPGNIMNTEAFF
j_gene: TRBJ2-5; v_gene: TRBV19; CDR3aa: CASSTGTGVLETQYF
j_gene: TRBJ2-5; v_gene: TRBV15; CDR3aa: CATSARQGSQETQYF
j_gene: TRBJ1-6; v_gene: TRBV7-8; CDR3aa: CASSPPGDRGNNSPLHF
j_gene: TRBJ1-6; v_gene: TRBV2; CDR3aa: CASRISGTGGSPLHF
j_gene: TRBJ2-4; v_gene: TRBV25-1; CDR3aa: CASSDSFGVGEAKNIQYF
j_gene: TRBJ2-7; v_gene: TRBV15; CDR3aa: CATSRDQGRPSSYEQYF
j_gene: TRBJ1-6; v_gene: TRBV6-1; CDR3aa: CASRAGTGGSPLHF
j_gene: TRBJ1-6; v_gene: TRBV30; CDR3aa: CAWRSEYNSPLHF
j_gene: TRBJ2-5; v_gene: TRBV4-3; CDR3aa: CASSQEVDYQETQYF
j_gene: TRBJ1-1; v_gene: TRBV14; CDR3aa: CASSQVRPGGVTEAFF
j_gene: TRBJ2-5; v_gene: TRBV4-2; CDR3aa: CASSQVSDSGGQETQYF
j_gene: TRBJ1-3; v_gene: TRBV19; CDR3aa: CATRDRSSGNTIYF
j_gene: TRBJ1-5; v_gene: TRBV2; CDR3aa: CASSEARGMAQHF
j_gene: TRBJ2-3; v_gene: TRBV2; CDR3aa: CASKPAASTDTQYF
j_gene: TRBJ1-1; v_gene: TRBV2; CDR3aa: CASRPTGGNTEAFF
j_gene: TRBJ1-2; v_gene: TRBV29-1; CDR3aa: CSVGTDGYTF
j_gene: NA; v_gene: TRBV19; CDR3aa: CASSSGQASSYEQYF
j_gene: TRBJ1-2; v_gene: TRBV30; CDR3aa: CAWSATRGGPYGYTF
j_gene: TRBJ2-3; v_gene: TRBV7-9; CDR3aa: CASSPPGINTDTQYF
j_gene: TRBJ2-7; v_gene: TRBV6-5; CDR3aa: CASSFGLAGGQYF
j_gene: TRBJ2-5; v_gene: TRBV11-3; CDR3aa: CASSLGGSAIETQYF
j_gene: TRBJ1-2; v_gene: TRBV2; CDR3aa: CASSEAAGGNYGYTF
j_gene: TRBJ2-6; v_gene: TRBV7-3; CDR3aa: CASSLKGTSTSGANVLTF
j_gene: TRBJ1-2; v_gene: TRBV9; CDR3aa: CASSMDRGRIKAANYGYTF
j_gene: TRBJ1-5; v_gene: TRBV30; CDR3aa: CAWTTGQGKEPQHF
j_gene: TRBJ2-1; v_gene: TRBV6-5; CDR3aa: CASSSPGQANEQFF
j_gene: TRBJ1-2; v_gene: TRBV5-6; CDR3aa: CASRAPGTATRSYTF
j_gene: TRBJ1-2; v_gene: TRBV20-1; CDR3aa: CSAREGGGYTF
j_gene: TRBJ2-1; v_gene: TRBV7-9; CDR3aa: CASSRGQGGFYNEQFF
j_gene: TRBJ2-6; v_gene: TRBV7-2; CDR3aa: CASSLGSGTGSVLTF
j_gene: TRBJ1-2; v_gene: TRBV2; CDR3aa: CASSTGSKGYTF
j_gene: TRBJ2-2; v_gene: TRBV21-1; CDR3aa: CASSNAGTGELFF
j_gene: TRBJ1-2; v_gene: TRBV11-1; CDR3aa: CASSLRQADGYTF
j_gene: TRBJ2-7; v_gene: TRBV27; CDR3aa: CASMDSSTGQYF
j_gene: TRBJ1-2; v_gene: TRBV20-1; CDR3aa: CSAAKKGQHTF
j_gene: TRBJ1-5; v_gene: TRBV19; CDR3aa: CASSRVGAGRESNQPQHF
j_gene: TRBJ1-4; v_gene: TRBV11-2; CDR3aa: CASSSLDRGYTNEKLFF
j_gene: TRBJ1-2; v_gene: TRBV9; CDR3aa: CASSDRALSGYTF
j_gene: TRBJ1-2; v_gene: TRBV21-1; CDR3aa: CASSPDGGGCGYTF
j_gene: TRBJ1-1; v_gene: TRBV6-5; CDR3aa: CATWMQVNTEAFF
j_gene: TRBJ2-2; v_gene: TRBV5-1; CDR3aa: CASSSGQLVKKNTGELFF
j_gene: TRBJ1-4; v_gene: TRBV15; CDR3aa: CATSSGRGADEKLFF
j_gene: TRBJ1-2; v_gene: TRBV7-2; CDR3aa: CASSPRLYTYGYTF
j_gene: TRBJ2-3; v_gene: TRBV11-3; CDR3aa: CASSSFAGSTDTQYF
j_gene: TRBJ2-4; v_gene: TRBV14; CDR3aa: CASSITGRDIQYF
j_gene: TRBJ1-2; v_gene: TRBV30; CDR3aa: CAWSHSGQIGYTF
j_gene: TRBJ2-5; v_gene: TRBV5-8; CDR3aa: CASSLGQGIEETQYF
j_gene: TRBJ1-6; v_gene: TRBV14; CDR3aa: CASSHPGTVNSPLHF
j_gene: TRBJ2-7; v_gene: TRBV6-1; CDR3aa: CASSETSGARYEQYF
j_gene: TRBJ1-1; v_gene: TRBV4-3; CDR3aa: CASRTDRNTEAFF
j_gene: TRBJ1-2; v_gene: TRBV7-9; CDR3aa: CASSLAGQGSGYGYTF
j_gene: TRBJ1-1; v_gene: TRBV4-1; CDR3aa: CASSHLGTGIRAEAFF
j_gene: TRBJ1-4; v_gene: TRBV27; CDR3aa: CASSSDTGSRGGKLFF
j_gene: TRBJ2-7; v_gene: TRBV5-4; CDR3aa: CASTKLGLNYEQYF
j_gene: NA; v_gene: TRBV7-9; CDR3aa: CASSPGTSGGAKEYEQYF
j_gene: TRBJ2-5; v_gene: TRBV9; CDR3aa: CASSVASGGARETQYF
j_gene: TRBJ2-1; v_gene: TRBV5-6; CDR3aa: CASSSLGLAGMYNEQFF